This T cell receptor (beta chain) stems from a study of blood T cell repertoires in COVID-19. This table comes from immunoSEQ multiplex PCR, and its TCRdb copy is limited to in-frame clones, with some not included. The sample contains hundreds of thousands of clones, over 80% of which appear only once. The material sequenced was PBMCs or T cells enriched from blood (not recorded which). The origin of this receptor is a woman aged 25 to 39 with acute COVID-19.

The CDR3 is CASSNDRANTEAFF. The CDR3, as DNA: TGTGCCAGTAGTAACGACAGGGCGAACACTGAAGCTTTCTTT. The chain carries TRBV19 and TRBJ1-1; 7 nucleotides line up with TRBD1. This CDR3 spans 14 amino acids. Per the germline V gene, CDR1 is LNHDA and CDR2 is SQIVND (reference sequence). With V trimmed by 4 bases and J by 1 base, 3 bases remained unmatched.